This T cell receptor beta chain is from a study of T-cell reconstitution after alpha-beta-depleted transplantation in children. The CDR3 loop spans 15 amino acids. The V gene's germline CDR1 is MNHEY and CDR2 SMNVEV (reference sequence). Unmatched junction bases numbered 9, after V lost 5 bases and J lost 5 bases. Construction of the TCRbeta library involved unique molecular identifiers. From the PCR reads, TCRdb called clonotypes with MiXCR, one entry per CDR3 protein. The sample comprises around 380,000 distinct CDR3 sequences, roughly 11% of which are singletons, and 5% to 6.5% rests with the top ten. This clonotype was recorded a few times.

This TCR was sampled from a human donor who donated a stem cell graft to a child with acute myeloid leukemia. The starting material was PBMCs from the stem cell graft donor, obtained from the stem cell graft. V usage is TRBV27 and J usage is TRBJ1-5; 7 bases align to TRBD1. As DNA, the CDR3 is TGTGCCAGCAGTCCCAGGACAGGTATCCATCAGCCCCAGCATTTT. Translating gives CASSPRTGIHQPQHF.